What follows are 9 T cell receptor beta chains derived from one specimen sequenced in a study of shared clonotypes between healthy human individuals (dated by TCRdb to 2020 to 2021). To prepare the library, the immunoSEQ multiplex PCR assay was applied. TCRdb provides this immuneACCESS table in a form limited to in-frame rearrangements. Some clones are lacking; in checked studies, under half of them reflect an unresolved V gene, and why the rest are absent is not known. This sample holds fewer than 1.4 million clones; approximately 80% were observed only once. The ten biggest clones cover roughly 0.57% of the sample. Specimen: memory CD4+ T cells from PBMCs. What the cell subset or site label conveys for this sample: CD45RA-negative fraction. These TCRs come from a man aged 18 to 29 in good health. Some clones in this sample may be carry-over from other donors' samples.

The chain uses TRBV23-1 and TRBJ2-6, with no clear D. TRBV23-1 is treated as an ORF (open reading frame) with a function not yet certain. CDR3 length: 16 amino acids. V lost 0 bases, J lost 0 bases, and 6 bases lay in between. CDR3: CASSQSSHSGANVLTF. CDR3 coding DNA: TGCGCCAGCAGTCAATCTTCCCACTCTGGGGCCAACGTCCTGACTTTC.

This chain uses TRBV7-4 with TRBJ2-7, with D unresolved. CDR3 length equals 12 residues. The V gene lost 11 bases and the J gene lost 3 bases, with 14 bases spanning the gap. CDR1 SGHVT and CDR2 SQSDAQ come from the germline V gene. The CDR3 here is CARRAEGYEQYF. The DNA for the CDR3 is TGTGCCCGACGAGCCGAAGGCTACGAGCAGTACTTC.

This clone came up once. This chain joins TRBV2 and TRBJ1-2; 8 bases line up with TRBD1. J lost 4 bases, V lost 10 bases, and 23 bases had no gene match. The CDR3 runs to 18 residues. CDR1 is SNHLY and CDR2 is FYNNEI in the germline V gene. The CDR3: CATHSAPGQASTGYGYTF. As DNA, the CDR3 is TGTGCCACCCATAGTGCTCCGGGACAGGCCTCCACAGGCTATGGCTACACCTTC.

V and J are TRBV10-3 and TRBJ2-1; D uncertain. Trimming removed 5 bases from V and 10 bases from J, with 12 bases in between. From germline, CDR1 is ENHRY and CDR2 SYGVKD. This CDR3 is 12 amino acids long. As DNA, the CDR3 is TGTGCCATCAGTCCAAAGGGCGGCGAGCAGTTCTTC. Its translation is CAISPKGGEQFF.

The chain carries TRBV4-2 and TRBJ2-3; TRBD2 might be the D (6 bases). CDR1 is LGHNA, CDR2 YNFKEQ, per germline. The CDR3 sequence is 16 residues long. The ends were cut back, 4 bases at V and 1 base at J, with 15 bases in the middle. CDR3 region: CASSRGEAPRTDTQYF. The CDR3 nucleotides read TGTGCCAGCAGCCGAGGGGAGGCCCCCCGCACAGATACGCAGTATTTT.

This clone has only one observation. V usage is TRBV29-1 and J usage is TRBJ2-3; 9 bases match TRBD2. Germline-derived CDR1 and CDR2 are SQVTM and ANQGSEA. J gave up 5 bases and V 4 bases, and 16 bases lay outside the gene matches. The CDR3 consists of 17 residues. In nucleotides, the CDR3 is TGCAGCGTTGGGGGTCGTCCAGCGGGAGGCCTTGGAGATACGCAGTATTTT. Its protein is CSVGGRPAGGLGDTQYF.

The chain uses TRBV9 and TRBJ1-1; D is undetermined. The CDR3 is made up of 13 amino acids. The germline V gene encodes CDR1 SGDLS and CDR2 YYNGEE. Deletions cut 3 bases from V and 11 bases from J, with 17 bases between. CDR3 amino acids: CASSEGGGRRAFF. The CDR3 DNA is TGTGCCAGCAGCGAGGGAGGAGGGCGTAGGGCTTTCTTT.

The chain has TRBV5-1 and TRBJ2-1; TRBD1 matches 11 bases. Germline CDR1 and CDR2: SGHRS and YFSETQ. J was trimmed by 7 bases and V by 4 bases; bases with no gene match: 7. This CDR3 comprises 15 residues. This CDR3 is CASSETGTGGNEQFF. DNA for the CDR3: TGCGCCAGCAGCGAAACCGGGACAGGGGGTAATGAGCAGTTCTTC.

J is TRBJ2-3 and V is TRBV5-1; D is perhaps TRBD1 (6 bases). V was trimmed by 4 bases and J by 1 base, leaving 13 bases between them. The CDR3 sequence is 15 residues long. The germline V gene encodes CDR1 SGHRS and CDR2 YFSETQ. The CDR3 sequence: CASSVQGVGTDTQYF. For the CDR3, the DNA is TGCGCCAGCAGCGTACAGGGTGTGGGCACAGATACGCAGTATTTT.